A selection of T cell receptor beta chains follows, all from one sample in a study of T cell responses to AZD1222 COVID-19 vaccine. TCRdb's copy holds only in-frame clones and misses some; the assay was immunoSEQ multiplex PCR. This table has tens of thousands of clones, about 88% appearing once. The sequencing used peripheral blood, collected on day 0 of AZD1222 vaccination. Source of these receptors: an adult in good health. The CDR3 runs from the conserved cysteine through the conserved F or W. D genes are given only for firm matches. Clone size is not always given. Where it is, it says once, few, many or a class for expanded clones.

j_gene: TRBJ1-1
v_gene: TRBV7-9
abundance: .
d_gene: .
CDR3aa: CASRATGDTEAFF
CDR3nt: TGTGCCAGCAGAGCGACAGGTGACACTGAAGCTTTCTTT

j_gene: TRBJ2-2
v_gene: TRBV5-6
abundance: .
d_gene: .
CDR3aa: CATTRVSRSGELFF
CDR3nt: TGTGCCACCACCAGGGTGTCCCGGTCCGGGGAGCTGTTTTTT

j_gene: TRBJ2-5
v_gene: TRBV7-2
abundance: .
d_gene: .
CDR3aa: CASSSNPGQETQYF
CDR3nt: TGTGCCAGCAGCTCCAACCCCGGCCAAGAGACCCAGTACTTC

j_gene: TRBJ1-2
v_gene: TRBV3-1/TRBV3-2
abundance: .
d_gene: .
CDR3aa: CASSQGTADSYTF
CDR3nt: TGTGCCAGCAGCCAAGGGACAGCCGATAGCTACACCTTC

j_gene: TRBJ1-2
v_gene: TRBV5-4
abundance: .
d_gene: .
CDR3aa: CASSLRSTVYGYTF
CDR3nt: TGTGCCAGCAGCTTGCGCTCCACCGTCTATGGCTACACCTTC

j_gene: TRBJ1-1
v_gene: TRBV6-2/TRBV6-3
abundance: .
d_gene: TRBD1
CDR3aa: CASSYSDRANTEAFF
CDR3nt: TGTGCCAGCAGTTACTCAGACAGGGCGAACACTGAAGCTTTCTTT

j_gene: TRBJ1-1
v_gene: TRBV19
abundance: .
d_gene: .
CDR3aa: CAVRGLNTEAFF
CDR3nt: TGTGCCGTTAGGGGATTGAACACTGAAGCTTTCTTT

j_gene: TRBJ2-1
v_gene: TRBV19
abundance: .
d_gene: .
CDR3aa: CASSRGSYNEQFF
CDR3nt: TGTGCCAGTAGCCGGGGCTCCTACAATGAGCAGTTCTTC

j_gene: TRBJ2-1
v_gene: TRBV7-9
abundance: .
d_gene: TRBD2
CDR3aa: CASSFPAGVHEQFF
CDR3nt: TGTGCCAGCAGCTTTCCAGCGGGAGTACATGAGCAGTTCTTC

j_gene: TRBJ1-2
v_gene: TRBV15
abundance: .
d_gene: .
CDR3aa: CATSRGLEGGYTF
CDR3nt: TGTGCCACCAGCAGGGGCCTCGAGGGGGGCTACACCTTC

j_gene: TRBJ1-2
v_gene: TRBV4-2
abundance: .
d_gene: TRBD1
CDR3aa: CASSPRSGQGALNYGYTF
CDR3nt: TGTGCCAGCAGCCCAAGGTCGGGACAGGGGGCCTTAAACTATGGCTACACCTTC

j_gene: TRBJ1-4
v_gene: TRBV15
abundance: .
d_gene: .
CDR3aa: CATSRETTATNEKLFF
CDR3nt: TGTGCCACCAGCAGGGAAACTACCGCAACTAATGAAAAACTGTTTTTT

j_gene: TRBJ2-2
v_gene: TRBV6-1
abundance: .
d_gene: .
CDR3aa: CATLWTANTGELFF
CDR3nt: TGTGCCACCCTCTGGACAGCGAACACCGGGGAGCTGTTTTTT

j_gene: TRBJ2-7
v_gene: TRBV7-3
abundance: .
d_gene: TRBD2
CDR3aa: CASSPGTSGPYEQYF
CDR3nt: TGTGCCAGCAGCCCCGGGACTAGCGGCCCCTACGAGCAGTACTTC

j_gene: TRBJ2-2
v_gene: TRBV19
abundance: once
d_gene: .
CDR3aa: CASSGTEYTGELFF
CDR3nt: TGTGCCAGTAGTGGGACCGAATACACCGGGGAGCTGTTTTTT

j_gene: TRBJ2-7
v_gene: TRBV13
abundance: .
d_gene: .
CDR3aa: CASSSGSATFEQYF
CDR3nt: TGTGCCAGCAGCTCGGGTAGCGCTACTTTCGAGCAGTACTTC

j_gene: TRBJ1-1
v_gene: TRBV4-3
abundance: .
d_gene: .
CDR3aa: CASSRFQAMNTEAFF
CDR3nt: TGCGCCAGCAGCCGGTTCCAGGCTATGAACACTGAAGCTTTCTTT

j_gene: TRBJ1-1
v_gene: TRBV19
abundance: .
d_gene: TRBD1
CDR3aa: CASSGTGKQNTEAFF
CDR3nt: TGTGCCAGTAGTGGGACAGGGAAACAGAACACTGAAGCTTTCTTT

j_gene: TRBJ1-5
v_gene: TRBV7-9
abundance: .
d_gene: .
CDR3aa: CASSLGGAGNDQPQHF
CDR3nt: TGTGCCAGCAGCTTAGGGGGCGCGGGGAACGATCAGCCCCAGCATTTT

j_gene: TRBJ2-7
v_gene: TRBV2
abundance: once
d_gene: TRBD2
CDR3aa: CASHRTSGSSEQYF
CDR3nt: TGTGCCAGCCATCGGACTAGCGGGAGTAGCGAGCAGTACTTC

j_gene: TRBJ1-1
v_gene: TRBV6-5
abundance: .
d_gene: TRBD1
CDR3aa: CASSYSPGGNTEAFF
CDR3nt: TGTGCCAGCAGTTACTCTCCAGGGGGCAACACTGAAGCTTTCTTT

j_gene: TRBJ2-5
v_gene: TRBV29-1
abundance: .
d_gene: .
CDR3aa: CSVEDLGRAEETQYF
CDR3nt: TGCAGCGTTGAAGATCTTGGGCGAGCGGAAGAGACCCAGTACTTC

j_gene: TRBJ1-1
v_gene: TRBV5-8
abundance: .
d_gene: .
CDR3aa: CASSSDRFSTRRKANTEAFF
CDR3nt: TGTGCCAGCAGTTCGGACCGGTTTAGTACCCGGAGGAAGGCAAACACTGAAGCTTTCTTT

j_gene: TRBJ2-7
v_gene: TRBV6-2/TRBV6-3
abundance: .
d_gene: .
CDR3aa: CASSNSFGVYEQYF
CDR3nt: TGTGCCAGCAGCAACTCCTTCGGGGTTTACGAGCAGTACTTC

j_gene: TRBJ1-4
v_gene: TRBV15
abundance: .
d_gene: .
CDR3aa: CATSRSSGARNEKLFF
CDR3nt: TGTGCCACCAGCAGATCCTCAGGGGCTAGGAATGAAAAACTGTTTTTT

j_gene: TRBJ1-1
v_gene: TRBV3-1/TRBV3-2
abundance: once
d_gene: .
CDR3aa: CASSQALQGITEAFF
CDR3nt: TGTGCCAGCAGCCAAGCTTTACAGGGAATAACTGAAGCTTTCTTT

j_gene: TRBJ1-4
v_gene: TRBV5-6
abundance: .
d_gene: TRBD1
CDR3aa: CASSLGQGMEKLFF
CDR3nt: TGTGCCAGCAGCTTGGGACAGGGGATGGAAAAACTGTTTTTT

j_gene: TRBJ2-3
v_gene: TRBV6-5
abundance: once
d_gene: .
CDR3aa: CASSPPGADTQYF
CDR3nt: TGTGCCAGCAGTCCCCCGGGGGCAGATACGCAGTATTTT

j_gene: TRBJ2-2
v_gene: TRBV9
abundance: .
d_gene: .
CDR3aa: CASSVGTGSSGTGELFF
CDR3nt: TGTGCCAGCAGCGTGGGTACTGGGTCCTCGGGGACCGGGGAGCTGTTTTTT

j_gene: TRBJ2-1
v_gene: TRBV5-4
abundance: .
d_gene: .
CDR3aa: CASSLPRYNEQFF
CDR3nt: TGTGCCAGCAGCTTGCCCCGCTACAATGAGCAGTTCTTC

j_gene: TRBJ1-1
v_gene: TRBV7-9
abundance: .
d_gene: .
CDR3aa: CASSLAFAGNTEAFF
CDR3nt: TGTGCCAGCAGCTTAGCGTTCGCCGGGAACACTGAAGCTTTCTTT

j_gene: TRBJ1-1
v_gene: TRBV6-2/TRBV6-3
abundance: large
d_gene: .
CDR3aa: CASSYSIWLEAFF
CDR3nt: TGTGCCAGCAGTTACTCGATTTGGCTGGAAGCTTTCTTT

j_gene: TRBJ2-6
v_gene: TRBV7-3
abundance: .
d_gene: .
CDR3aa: CASSLSRGANVLTF
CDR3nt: TGTGCCAGCAGCTTGAGTAGAGGGGCCAACGTCCTGACTTTC

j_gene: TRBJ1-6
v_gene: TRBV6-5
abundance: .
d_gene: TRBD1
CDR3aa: CASNRGGSPLHF
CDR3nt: TGTGCCAGCAATAGAGGGGGCTCACCCCTCCACTTT

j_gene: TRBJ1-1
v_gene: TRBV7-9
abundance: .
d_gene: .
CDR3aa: CASRLDRNTEAFF
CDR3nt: TGTGCCAGCAGATTGGACAGGAACACTGAAGCTTTCTTT

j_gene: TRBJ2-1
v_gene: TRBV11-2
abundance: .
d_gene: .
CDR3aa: CASSLAGYNEQFF
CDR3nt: TGTGCCAGCAGCTTAGCGGGATACAATGAGCAGTTCTTC

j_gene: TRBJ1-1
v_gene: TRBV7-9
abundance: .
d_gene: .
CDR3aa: CASSLGYSEAFF
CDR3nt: TGTGCCAGCAGCTTAGGGTATTCGGAAGCTTTCTTT

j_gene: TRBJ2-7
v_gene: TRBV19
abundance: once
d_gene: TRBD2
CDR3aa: CASSITSGRSYEQYF
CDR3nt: TGTGCCAGTAGTATTACTAGCGGGAGGTCCTACGAGCAGTACTTC

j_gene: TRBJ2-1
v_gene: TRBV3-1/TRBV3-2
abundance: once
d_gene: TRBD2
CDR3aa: CASSHPHRTSGGNEQFF
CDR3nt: TGTGCCAGCAGCCATCCACATCGGACTAGCGGGGGAAATGAGCAGTTCTTC

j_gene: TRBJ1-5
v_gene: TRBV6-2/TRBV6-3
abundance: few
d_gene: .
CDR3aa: CASSLRETGQPQHF
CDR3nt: TGTGCCAGCAGTCTCAGGGAAACAGGGCAGCCCCAGCATTTT

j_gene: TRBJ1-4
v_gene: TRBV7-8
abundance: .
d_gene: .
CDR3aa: CASSLAGIDEKLFF
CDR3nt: TGTGCCAGCAGCTTAGCAGGGATAGATGAAAAACTGTTTTTT

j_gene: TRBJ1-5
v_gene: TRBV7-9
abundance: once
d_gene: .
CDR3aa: CASGSTTHLNQPQHF
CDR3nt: TGTGCCAGCGGCTCCACGACACATCTCAATCAGCCCCAGCATTTT